The 19 T cell receptor beta chains reported below all come from one sample, sequenced in a study. TCRdb reanalysed the RT-PCR reads using MiXCR and keeps one entry per CDR3 protein. The sample records hundreds of thousands of distinct CDR3 sequences, 14% being singletons. Input material: memory CD4+ T cells from blood. The receptors shown here come from a female donor in good health, serving as a healthy control.

The chain joins TRBV29-1 to TRBJ1-2; 7 nucleotides line up with TRBD1. The junction had 13 bases not matched to a gene; V was cut back by 5 bases and J by 4 bases. The CDR3 has 15 residues. CDR1 and CDR2 from the germline V gene are SQVTM and ANQGSEA. The CDR3 bases are TGCAGCGTTTCATCCGGGACAGATTTCGGCTATGGCTACACCTTC. Its protein product is CSVSSGTDFGYGYTF. Combining the CDR3 with reference TRBV29-1 and TRBJ1-2 gives the whole variable domain SAVISQKPSRDICQRGTSLTIQCQVDSQVTMMFWYRQQPGQSLTLIATANQGSEATYESGFVIDKFPISRPNLTFSTLTVSNMSPEDSSIYLCSVSSGTDFGYGYTFGSGTRLTVV.

A few counts support this clonotype. The gene calls are TRBV12-3 or TRBV12-4 and TRBJ2-7; a possible D gene is TRBD1 (5 bases). With 5 bases removed from V and 4 bases from J, the gap between germline ends came to 9 bases. This CDR3 is 12 amino acids long. CDR3 residues: CASSPRQYEQYF. CDR3 DNA: TGTGCCAGCAGTCCCCGACAGTACGAGCAGTACTTC.

The chain is built from TRBV7-2 and TRBJ2-1; D is unresolved. The CDR3 consists of 15 residues. Trimming pared 5 bases from V and 8 bases from J, leaving 19 bases between. Germline V gene lookup returns CDR1 SGHTA and CDR2 FQGNSA. The DNA of the CDR3 is TGTGCCAGCAGCCCACAAAGTCTCGCTACCGATGAGCAGTTCTTC. This codes for CASSPQSLATDEQFF.

The CDR3 nucleotides are TGCGCCAGCAGCTTCAACGGGGGGGCTAGCACAGATACGCAGTATTTT. Protein product: CASSFNGGASTDTQYF. The genes are TRBV5-1 and TRBJ2-3; TRBD2 matches 8 bases. Germline loops: CDR1 SGHRS, CDR2 YFSETQ. Unmatched junction bases numbered 5, after V lost 2 bases and J lost 0 bases. The CDR3 covers 16 residues.

The chain has TRBV6-1 and TRBJ2-7; maybe TRBD2 (6 bases). The ends were cut back, 3 bases at V and 2 bases at J, with 11 bases in the middle. This CDR3 is built from 14 residues. Per germline, CDR1 MNHNS and CDR2 SASEGT. CDR3: CASSDTGETYEQYF. The CDR3 DNA follows: TGTGCCAGCAGTGATACGGGGGAAACCTACGAGCAGTACTTC.

This rearrangement joins TRBV6-2 or TRBV6-3 to TRBJ2-4; D may correspond to TRBD1 or TRBD2 (6 bases each). Germline V gene sequence: CDR1 MNHEY, CDR2 SVGEGT. V was clipped by 6 bases and J by 2 bases, with 20 bases between them. The CDR3 extends over 17 amino acids. The CDR3 nucleotides read TGTGCCAGCAGCCTAAGGCCGTCGGGGGCCTCCAAAAACATTCAGTACTTC. Its translation is CASSLRPSGASKNIQYF.

This chain joins TRBV3-1 and TRBJ2-7, with D hard to call. V lost 4 bases and J lost 5, with 15 bases in between. Per germline, CDR1 LGHDT and CDR2 YNNKEL (reference sequence). This CDR3 comprises 14 residues. The CDR3 reads CASSRQPLFNEQYF. CDR3 sequence (DNA): TGTGCCAGCAGCCGTCAACCCTTATTTAACGAGCAGTACTTC.

This clonotype was seen more than once but under ten times. The CDR3 bases are TGTGCCAGCGGGGGACTAGCGGTCCATGAGCAGTTCTTC. Protein: CASGGLAVHEQFF. The rearrangement uses TRBV25-1 and TRBJ2-1, with 11 bases that match TRBD2. V dropped 8 bases and J dropped 8; count of bases not matched to a gene: 5. This CDR3 has 13 residues. CDR1 MGHDK and CDR2 SYGVNS come from the germline V gene.

The genes are TRBV24-1 and TRBJ2-7; TRBD1 agrees at 8 bases. The V gene end was trimmed by 3 bases and the J gene end by 3 bases; junction bases not matched to a gene: 6. CDR3 length: 15 amino acids. Germline CDR1 and CDR2: KGHDR and SFDVKD. CDR3: CATSDNGQGSYEQYF. CDR3 coding DNA: TGTGCCACCAGTGATAATGGACAGGGAAGCTACGAGCAGTACTTC.

This clonotype was found a few times. The J gene is TRBJ1-6, the V gene TRBV27; no firm D call. V lost 3 bases, J lost 7 bases, and 13 bases lay in between. CDR3 length: 15 residues. Per the germline V gene, CDR1 is MNHEY and CDR2 is SMNVEV (reference sequence). CDR3: CASSLRWEGNSPLHF. CDR3 nucleotide sequence: TGTGCCAGCAGTTTGAGATGGGAAGGAAATTCACCCCTCCACTTT.

This clonotype turned up a few times. The chain couples TRBV9 to TRBJ2-7, with 9 bases matching TRBD1. The CDR3 is 16 residues long. After removal of 6 bases from V and 4 bases from J, the junction contained 14 bases not matched to a gene. Germline CDR1 SGDLS, CDR2 YYNGEE. CDR3 in DNA: TGTGCCAGCACACCCTTTCCCGGGACAGGGAATTACGAGCAGTACTTC. The encoded protein is CASTPFPGTGNYEQYF.

In this sample, this clonotype turned up many times. This chain uses TRBV20-1 with TRBJ1-2, with unresolved D. The germline V gene has CDR1 DFQATT and CDR2 SNEGSKA (reference sequence). The CDR3 sequence is 12 residues long. V gave up 7 bases and J gave up 5 bases, with 14 bases separating them. CDR3 DNA sequence: TGCAGTGTTCCAGACGATGTTTATGGCTACACCTTC. Protein: CSVPDDVYGYTF.

This clonotype was detected a few times. V and J are TRBV6-1 and TRBJ2-2, with 9 positions matching TRBD1. CDR3 length equals 17 residues. V shed 4 bases and J 4 bases; nucleotides not matched to a gene: 10. Germline assignment: CDR1 MNHNS and CDR2 SASEGT. The DNA of the CDR3 is TGTGCCAGCAGTGGTCGGCCGGGACAGGGCTTCACCGGGGAGCTGTTTTTT. Translation: CASSGRPGQGFTGELFF.

The gene calls are TRBV20-1 and TRBJ1-2; D gene uncertain. This CDR3 spans 15 amino acids. The germline CDR1 and CDR2 sequences are DFQATT and SNEGSKA (reference sequence). The ends were cut back, 5 bases at V and 6 bases at J, with 22 bases in the middle. The CDR3 coding sequence is TGCAGTGCTCCCGCCCCACGGACCGTATATAATGGCTACACCTTC. This encodes CSAPAPRTVYNGYTF.

This clonotype was detected a few times. The chain recombines TRBV27 with TRBJ1-2; 9 bases align to TRBD1. J lost 3 bases, V lost 5 bases, and 7 bases had no gene match. The germline CDR1 and CDR2 sequences are MNHEY and SMNVEV (reference sequence). CDR3 size: 15 residues. The CDR3 region has the DNA TGTGCCAGCAGTCCCAGGACAGGGGCCTACTATGGCTACACCTTC. This encodes CASSPRTGAYYGYTF.

Comments on this clonotype: With a much larger clone just one base away, this may be a read error. V is TRBV20-1 and J is TRBJ2-5, with D maybe TRBD1 (5 bases). Trimming left V 6 bases short and J 1 base short, with 12 bases between. The CDR3 is made up of 13 amino acids. In germline, CDR1 is DFQATT, CDR2 SNEGSKA (reference sequence). The DNA for the CDR3 is TGCAGTGCGGGTTGGGGCCTCCAAGAGACCCAGTACTTC. Translating it yields CSAGWGLQETQYF.

This clonotype has only a few counts. The CDR3: CASSLAPWGEQYF. Written as DNA, the CDR3 is TGTGCCAGCAGCTTAGCGCCCTGGGGCGAGCAGTACTTC. The chain joins TRBV7-2 to TRBJ2-7; D unresolved. The CDR3 is 13 amino acids. Trimming shortened V by 0 bases and J by 6 bases, and 9 bases separated the two germline ends. Looked up from germline, CDR1 is SGHTA and CDR2 is FQGNSA. Full variable domain (missing parts from reference TRBV7-2 and TRBJ2-7): GAGVSQSPSNKVTEKGKDVELRCDPISGHTALYWYRQSLGQGLEFLIYFQGNSAPDKSGLPSDRFSAERTGGSVSTLTIQRTQQEDSAVYLCASSLAPWGEQYFGPGTRLTVT.

This sequence joins TRBV7-9 and TRBJ2-5, with D possibly TRBD1 on 5 matching bases. V dropped 6 bases and J dropped 4 bases, with 9 bases sitting between them. The CDR3 has 12 amino acids. The germline gives CDR1 SEHNR, CDR2 FQNEAQ (reference sequence). The CDR3, as DNA: TGTGCCAGCAGGGACGACAGAGAGACCCAGTACTTC. This codes for CASRDDRETQYF.

The J gene is TRBJ2-2, the V gene TRBV5-4, with D possibly matching TRBD2 (5 bases). Germline CDR1 is SGHNT and CDR2 is YYREEE (reference sequence). Trimming removed 0 bases from V and 1 base from J, with 13 bases in between. CDR3 size: 17 residues. The CDR3 reads CASSLDLQEVNTGELFF. CDR3 sequence (DNA): TGTGCCAGCAGCTTGGATCTCCAGGAGGTGAACACCGGGGAGCTGTTTTTT.